This entry features one TCR beta chain sequence. Antigen: not known. The PCR template was genomic DNA. Amplification of the beta chain CDR3 used 30 forward and 13 reverse multiplex primers. TCRdb fed the multiplex PCR reads into MiXCR, producing one record per CDR3 protein. The sample holds about 250,000 distinct CDR3 sequences; more than 40% are singletons and the top ten take roughly 15%. This CDR3 spans 13 amino acids. Germline V gives CDR1 SGDLS, CDR2 YYNGEE. The V end was cut by 3 bases, the J end by 1 base, with 6 bases between. Roughly 10 milliliters of peripheral blood were collected from each participant. This sample stems from a study of type 1 and type 2 diabetes patients. Study information: Samples came from type 1 diabetic, type 2 diabetic or nondiabetic people, recruited in China.

Study outcomes and limitations: In CD4+ and CD8+ T cells, type 2 diabetes diversity exceeded type 1. Unmatched age and gender across groups might bias interpretation.

The rearrangement joins TRBV9 to TRBJ2-3; no clear D. This sequence originates from a man in his late teens or twenties with type 2 diabetes. Sequencing used peripheral blood mononuclear cells (PBMCs). The CDR3 region is CASSAWRTDTQYF. CDR3 nucleotide sequence: TGTGCCAGCAGCGCGTGGCGCACAGATACGCAGTATTTT.